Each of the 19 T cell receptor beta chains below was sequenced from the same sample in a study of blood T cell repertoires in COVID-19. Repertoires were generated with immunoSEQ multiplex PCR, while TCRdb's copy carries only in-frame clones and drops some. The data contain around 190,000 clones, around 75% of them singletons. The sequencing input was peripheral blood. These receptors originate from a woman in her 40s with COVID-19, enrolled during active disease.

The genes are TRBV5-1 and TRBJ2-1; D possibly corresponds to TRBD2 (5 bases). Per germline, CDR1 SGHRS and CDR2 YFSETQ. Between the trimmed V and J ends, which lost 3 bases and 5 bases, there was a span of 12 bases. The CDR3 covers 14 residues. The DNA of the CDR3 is TGCGCCAGCAGCTCAGTCGCGGGTGACAATGAGCAGTTCTTC. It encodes CASSSVAGDNEQFF.

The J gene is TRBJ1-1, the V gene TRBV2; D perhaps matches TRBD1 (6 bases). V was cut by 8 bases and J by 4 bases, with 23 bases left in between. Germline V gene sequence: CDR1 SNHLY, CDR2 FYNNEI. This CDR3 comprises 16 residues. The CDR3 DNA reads TGTGCCAGCGGGAGTGGTGGACAGATTTTTGCCACTGAAGCTTTCTTT. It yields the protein CASGSGGQIFATEAFF.

This chain's CDR3 is CSVERTGLRGYTF. The CDR3 DNA is TGCAGCGTTGAGAGGACGGGGTTACGTGGCTACACCTTC. V usage is TRBV29-1 and J usage is TRBJ1-2, with D hard to call. This CDR3 spans 13 amino acids. Trimming pared 3 bases from V and 7 bases from J, leaving 15 bases between. Germline assignment: CDR1 SQVTM and CDR2 ANQGSEA. The variable domain in full, completed from reference TRBV29-1 and TRBJ1-2, reads SAVISQKPSRDICQRGTSLTIQCQVDSQVTMMFWYRQQPGQSLTLIATANQGSEATYESGFVIDKFPISRPNLTFSTLTVSNMSPEDSSIYLCSVERTGLRGYTFGSGTRLTVV.

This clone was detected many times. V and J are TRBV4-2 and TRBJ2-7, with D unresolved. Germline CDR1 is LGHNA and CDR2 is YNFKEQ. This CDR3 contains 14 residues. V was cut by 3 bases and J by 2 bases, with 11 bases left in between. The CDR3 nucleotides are TGTGCCAGCAGCCATGCTTCTAGTCCCTACGAGCAGTACTTC. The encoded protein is CASSHASSPYEQYF.

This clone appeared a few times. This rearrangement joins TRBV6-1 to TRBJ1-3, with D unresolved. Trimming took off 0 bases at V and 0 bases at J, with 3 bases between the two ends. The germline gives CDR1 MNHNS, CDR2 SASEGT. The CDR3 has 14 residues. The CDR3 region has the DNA TGTGCCAGCAGTGAAGCCGGCTCTGGAAACACCATATATTTT. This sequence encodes CASSEAGSGNTIYF.

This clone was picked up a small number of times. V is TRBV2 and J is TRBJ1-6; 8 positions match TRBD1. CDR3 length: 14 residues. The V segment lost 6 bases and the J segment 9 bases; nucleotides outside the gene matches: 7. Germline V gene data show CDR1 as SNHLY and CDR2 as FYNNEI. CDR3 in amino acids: CASSPRQGTSPLHF. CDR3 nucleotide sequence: TGTGCCAGCAGCCCAAGACAGGGGACTTCACCCCTCCACTTT.

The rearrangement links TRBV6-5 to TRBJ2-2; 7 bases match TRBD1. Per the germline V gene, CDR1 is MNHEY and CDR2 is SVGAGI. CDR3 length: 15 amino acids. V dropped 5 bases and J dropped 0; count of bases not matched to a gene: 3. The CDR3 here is CASSTQGANTGELFF. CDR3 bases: TGTGCCAGCAGTACCCAGGGGGCGAACACCGGGGAGCTGTTTTTT.

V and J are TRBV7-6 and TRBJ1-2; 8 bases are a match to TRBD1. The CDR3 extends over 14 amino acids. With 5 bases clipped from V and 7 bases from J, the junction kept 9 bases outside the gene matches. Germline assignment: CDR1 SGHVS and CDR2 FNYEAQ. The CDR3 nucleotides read TGTGCCAGCAGCGCACAGGGGGTACGGAGTGGCTACACCTTC. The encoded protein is CASSAQGVRSGYTF. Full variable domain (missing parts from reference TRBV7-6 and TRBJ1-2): GAGVSQSPRYKVTKRGQDVALRCDPISGHVSLYWYRQALGQGPEFLTYFNYEAQQDKSGLPNDRFSAERPEGSISTLTIQRTEQRDSAMYRCASSAQGVRSGYTFGSGTRLTVV.

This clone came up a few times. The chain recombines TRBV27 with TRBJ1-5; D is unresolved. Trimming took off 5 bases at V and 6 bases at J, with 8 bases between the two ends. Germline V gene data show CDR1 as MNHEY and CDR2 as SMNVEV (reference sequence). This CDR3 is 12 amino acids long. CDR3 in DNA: TGTGCCAGCAGTCCCTCGGGTCAGCCCCAGCATTTT. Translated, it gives CASSPSGQPQHF.

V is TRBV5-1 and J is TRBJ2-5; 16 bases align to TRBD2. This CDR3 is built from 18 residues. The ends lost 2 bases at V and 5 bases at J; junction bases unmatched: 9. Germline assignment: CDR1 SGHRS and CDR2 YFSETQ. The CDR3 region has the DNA TGCGCCAGCAGCTTTGGGACTAGCGGGGGGGCCGTAAGGGAGACCCAGTACTTC. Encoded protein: CASSFGTSGGAVRETQYF.

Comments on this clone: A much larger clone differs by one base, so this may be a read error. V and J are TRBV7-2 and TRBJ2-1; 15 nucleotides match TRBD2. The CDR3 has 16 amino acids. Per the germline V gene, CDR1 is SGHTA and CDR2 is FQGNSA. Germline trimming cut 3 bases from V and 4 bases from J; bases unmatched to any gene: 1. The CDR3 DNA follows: TGTGCCAGCAGCTTCGGGACTAGCGGGGGGTACAATGAGCAGTTCTTC. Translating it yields CASSFGTSGGYNEQFF.

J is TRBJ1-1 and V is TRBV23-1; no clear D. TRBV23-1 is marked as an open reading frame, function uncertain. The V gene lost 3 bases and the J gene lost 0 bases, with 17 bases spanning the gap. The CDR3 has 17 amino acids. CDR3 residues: CASSQRELGGVNTEAFF. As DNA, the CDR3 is TGCGCCAGCAGTCAGAGGGAACTCGGCGGGGTGAACACTGAAGCTTTCTTT.

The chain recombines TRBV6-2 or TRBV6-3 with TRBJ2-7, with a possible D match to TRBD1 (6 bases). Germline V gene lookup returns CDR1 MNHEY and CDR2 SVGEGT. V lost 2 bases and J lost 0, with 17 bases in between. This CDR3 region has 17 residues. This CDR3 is CASSYAPTGIFSYEQYF. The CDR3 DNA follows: TGTGCCAGCAGTTACGCACCTACAGGGATATTCTCCTACGAGCAGTACTTC.

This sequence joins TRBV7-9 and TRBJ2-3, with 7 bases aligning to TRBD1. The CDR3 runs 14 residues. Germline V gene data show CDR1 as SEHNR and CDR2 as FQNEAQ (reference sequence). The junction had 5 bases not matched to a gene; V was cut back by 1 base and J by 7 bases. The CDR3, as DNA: TGTGCCAGCAGCTTAGGACAGGGAGCGAATACGCAGTATTTT. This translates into CASSLGQGANTQYF. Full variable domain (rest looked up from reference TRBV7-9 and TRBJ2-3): DTGVSQNPRHKITKRGQNVTFRCDPISEHNRLYWYRQTLGQGPEFLTYFQNEAQLEKSRLLSDRFSAERPKGSFSTLEIQRTEQGDSAMYLCASSLGQGANTQYFGPGTRLTVL.

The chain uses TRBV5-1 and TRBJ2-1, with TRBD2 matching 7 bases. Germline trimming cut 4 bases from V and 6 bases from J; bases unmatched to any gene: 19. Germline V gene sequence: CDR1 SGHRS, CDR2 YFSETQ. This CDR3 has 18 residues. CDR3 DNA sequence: TGCGCCAGCAGCCATTTGCCAGGTGGTAGCGGGTTGGTCAATGAGCAGTTCTTC. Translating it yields CASSHLPGGSGLVNEQFF.

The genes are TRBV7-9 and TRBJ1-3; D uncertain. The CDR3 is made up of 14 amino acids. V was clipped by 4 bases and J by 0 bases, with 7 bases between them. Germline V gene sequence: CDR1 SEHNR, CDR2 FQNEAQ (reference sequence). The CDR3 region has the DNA TGTGCCAGCAGCTCCCTCCGCTCTGGAAACACCATATATTTT. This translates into CASSSLRSGNTIYF.

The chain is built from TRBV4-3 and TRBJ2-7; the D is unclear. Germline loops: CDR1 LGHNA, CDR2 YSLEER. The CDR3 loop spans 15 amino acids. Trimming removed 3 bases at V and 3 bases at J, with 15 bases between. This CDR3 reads CASSHPSRNHYEQYF. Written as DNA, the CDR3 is TGCGCCAGCAGCCATCCGTCCAGAAACCACTACGAGCAGTACTTC.

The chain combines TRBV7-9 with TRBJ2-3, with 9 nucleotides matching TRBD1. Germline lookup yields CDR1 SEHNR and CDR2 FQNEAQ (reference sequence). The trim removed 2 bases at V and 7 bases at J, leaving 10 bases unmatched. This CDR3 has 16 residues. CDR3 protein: CASSLFGQGISNTQYF. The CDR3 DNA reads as TGTGCCAGCAGCTTATTCGGACAGGGGATCTCCAATACGCAGTATTTT. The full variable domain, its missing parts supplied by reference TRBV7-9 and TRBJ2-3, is DTGVSQNPRHKITKRGQNVTFRCDPISEHNRLYWYRQTLGQGPEFLTYFQNEAQLEKSRLLSDRFSAERPKGSFSTLEIQRTEQGDSAMYLCASSLFGQGISNTQYFGPGTRLTVL.

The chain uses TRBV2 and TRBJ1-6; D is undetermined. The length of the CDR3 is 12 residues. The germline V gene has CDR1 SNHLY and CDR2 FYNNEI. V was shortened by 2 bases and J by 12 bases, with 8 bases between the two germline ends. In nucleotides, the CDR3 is TGTGCCAGCAGTGAAATACCGGGACCCCTCCACTTT. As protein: CASSEIPGPLHF.